A single sample is the source of the 6 T cell receptor beta chains below, sequenced in a study of CD8+ T cells in alopecia areata. Treatment: oral pan-JAK inhibitor, 5-10 mg twice daily. Extracted from the samples, RNA was reverse transcribed into cDNA to serve as the sequencing template. Libraries were prepared by immunoSEQ multiplex PCR; TCRdb keeps only in-frame clonotypes and omits some of them. The data contain 80,000 to 100,000 clones, about 40% of them singletons. Sample: CD8+ T cells sorted from blood, taken at week 24, from a patient treated with tofacitinib. These receptors all come from a human donor with alopecia areata.

This clone was recorded once. The chain has TRBV28 and TRBJ2-5; TRBD2 agrees at 10 bases. The germline V gene encodes CDR1 MDHEN and CDR2 SYDVKM. V shed 5 bases and J 2 bases; nucleotides not matched to a gene: 14. The CDR3 totals 18 residues. CDR3 nucleotide sequence: TGTGCCAGCAGTCCCTTTCTCCCTAGCGGGAGATTACAAGAGACCCAGTACTTC. Translation: CASSPFLPSGRLQETQYF.

The V and J genes are TRBV29-1 and TRBJ1-2; the match to TRBD1 covers 11 bases. V was pared by 7 bases and J by 6 bases, with 10 bases of the junction left unmatched. The CDR3 consists of 14 residues. Germline V CDR1 and CDR2: SQVTM, ANQGSEA. The CDR3 is CSAAPDRGQDGYTF. CDR3 DNA: TGCAGCGCCGCACCGGACAGGGGGCAGGATGGCTACACCTTC.

A few counts support this clone. This chain uses TRBV5-1 with TRBJ2-3; D remains ambiguous. Germline V CDR1 and CDR2: SGHRS, YFSETQ. CDR3 length: 11 amino acids. CDR3 in amino acids: CASRTADTQYF. The CDR3 DNA sequence: TGCGCGAGTCGCACGGCAGATACGCAGTATTTT.

This clone was observed a single time. The rearrangement links TRBV6-5 to TRBJ2-3; D is uncertain. Deletions cut 1 base from V and 3 bases from J, with 8 bases between. Germline V CDR1 and CDR2: MNHEY, SVGAGI. This CDR3 has 14 amino acids. Here the CDR3 reads CASSYFATTDTQYF. As DNA, the CDR3 is TGTGCCAGCAGTTACTTTGCGACGACAGATACGCAGTATTTT.

This chain connects TRBV30 to TRBJ2-1, with TRBD2 matching over 9 bases. Germline V gives CDR1 GTSNPN, CDR2 SVGIG (reference sequence). V lost 7 bases and J lost 7; bases outside the gene matches: 14. This CDR3 has 15 residues. The CDR3 bases are TGTGCCTCAGAGGGGTTAGCGGGAGTCGTGAATGAGCAGTTCTTC. Translation: CASEGLAGVVNEQFF.

In regard to this clone: Distinct nucleotide sequences in the sample also encode this CDR3. The chain employs TRBV29-1 and TRBJ1-1; D might be TRBD1 (5 bases). Germline V gene data show CDR1 as SQVTM and CDR2 as ANQGSEA. V lost 5 bases and J lost 4, with 8 bases in between. The CDR3 is made up of 11 amino acids. CDR3 residues: CSVRQGTEAFF. The CDR3, as DNA: TGCAGCGTTCGGCAGGGCACTGAAGCTTTCTTT.